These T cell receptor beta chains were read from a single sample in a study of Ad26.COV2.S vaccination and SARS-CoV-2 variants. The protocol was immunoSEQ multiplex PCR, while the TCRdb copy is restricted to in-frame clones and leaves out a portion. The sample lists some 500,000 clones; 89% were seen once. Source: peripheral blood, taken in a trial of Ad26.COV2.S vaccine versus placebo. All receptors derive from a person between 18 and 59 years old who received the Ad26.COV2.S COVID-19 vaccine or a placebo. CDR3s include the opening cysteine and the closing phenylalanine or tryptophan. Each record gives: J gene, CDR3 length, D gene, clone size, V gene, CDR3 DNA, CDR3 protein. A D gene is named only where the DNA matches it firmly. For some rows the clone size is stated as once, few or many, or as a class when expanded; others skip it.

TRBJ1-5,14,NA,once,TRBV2,TGTGCCAGCAGTGACAGGGTGGGGTATCAGCCCCAGCATTTT,CASSDRVGYQPQHF
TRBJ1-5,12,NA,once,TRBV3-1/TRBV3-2,TGTGCCAGCAGCCAAGAGGGCCAGCCCCAGCATTTT,CASSQEGQPQHF
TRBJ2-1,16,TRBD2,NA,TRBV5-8,TGTGCCAGCAGCCTATATAGCGGGAGGCGGGTGAATGAGCAGTTCTTC,CASSLYSGRRVNEQFF
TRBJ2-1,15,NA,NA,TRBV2,TGTGCCAGCAGTTCGGACAGTAGCTCCTACAATGAGCAGTTCTTC,CASSSDSSSYNEQFF
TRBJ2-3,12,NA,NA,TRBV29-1,TGCAGCGTTGACAGTTTGGCAGATACGCAGTATTTT,CSVDSLADTQYF
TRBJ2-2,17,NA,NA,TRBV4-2,TGTGCCAGCAGCCAAGAGCCCGGGAGTTTCAACACCGGGGAGCTGTTTTTT,CASSQEPGSFNTGELFF
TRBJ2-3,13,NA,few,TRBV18,TGTGCCAGCTCACCACCGAGCACAGATACGCAGTATTTT,CASSPPSTDTQYF
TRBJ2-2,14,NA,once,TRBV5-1,TGCGCCAGCAGGTGGGGGGGCCGGACCGGGGAGCTGTTTTTT,CASRWGGRTGELFF
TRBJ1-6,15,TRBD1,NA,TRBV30,TGTGCCTGGAGACCACAGGGGGCCCTAAGGAAACCCCTCCACTTT,CAWRPQGALRKPLHF
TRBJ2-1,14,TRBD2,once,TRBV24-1,TGTGCCACCAGTGATTTTGAACTAGCGGGGGGGATTTTCTTC,CATSDFELAGGIFF
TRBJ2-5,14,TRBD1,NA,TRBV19,TGTGCCACCAGGGATAGGGACAGGCAAGAGACCCAGTACTTC,CATRDRDRQETQYF
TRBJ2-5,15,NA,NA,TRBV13,TGTGCCAGCAGCTTACCGGGGGCAGGGAGGGAGACCCAGTACTTC,CASSLPGAGRETQYF
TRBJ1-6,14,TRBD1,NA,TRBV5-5,TGTGCCAGCAGCTTGGGACAGGGGAATTCACCCCTCCACTTT,CASSLGQGNSPLHF
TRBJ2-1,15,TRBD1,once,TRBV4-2,TGTGCCAGCAGCTTACGACAGGGAGCTTACAATGAGCAGTTCTTC,CASSLRQGAYNEQFF
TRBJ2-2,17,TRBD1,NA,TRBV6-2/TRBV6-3,TGTGCCAGCAGTTACCCACAGGGGCGAGGAGGCACCGGGGAGCTGTTTTTT,CASSYPQGRGGTGELFF
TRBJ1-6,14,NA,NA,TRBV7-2,TGTGCCAGCAGGCAGGGACACATCAATTCACCCCTCCACTTT,CASRQGHINSPLHF
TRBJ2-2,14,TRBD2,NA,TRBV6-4,TGTGCCAGCAGTGACGGGACTAGCACCGGGGAGCTGTTTTTT,CASSDGTSTGELFF
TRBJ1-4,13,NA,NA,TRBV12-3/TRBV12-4,TGTGCCAGCAGTTTATGGGGACGGGAAAAACTGTTTTTT,CASSLWGREKLFF
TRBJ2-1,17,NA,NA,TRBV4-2,TGTGCCAGCAGCCAAGATGTGTTAGGGAGCTCCTACAATGAGCAGTTCTTC,CASSQDVLGSSYNEQFF
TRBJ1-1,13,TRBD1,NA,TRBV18,TGTGCCAGCTCAAAAGAGGACAGGGTTGAAGCTTTCTTT,CASSKEDRVEAFF
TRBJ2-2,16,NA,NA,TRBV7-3,TGTGCCAGCAGCCCCCAACCCCACTCAGGCACCGGGGAGCTGTTTTTT,CASSPQPHSGTGELFF
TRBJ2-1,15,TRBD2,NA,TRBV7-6,TGTGCCAGCAGCTTAGAGGCGGGAGGGCCCTATGAGCAGTTCTTC,CASSLEAGGPYEQFF
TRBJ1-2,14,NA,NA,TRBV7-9,TGTGCCTCCGGGGGGCAGTTATCTAACTATGGCTACACCTTC,CASGGQLSNYGYTF
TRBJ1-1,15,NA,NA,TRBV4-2,TGTGCCAGCAGCCAAGATTGGTCAGCGAACACTGAAGCTTTCTTT,CASSQDWSANTEAFF
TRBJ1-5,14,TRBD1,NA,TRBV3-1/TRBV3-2,TGTGCCAGCAGCCAAAGACAGGGTGGTCAGCCCCAGCATTTT,CASSQRQGGQPQHF
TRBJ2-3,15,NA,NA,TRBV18,TGTGCCAGCTCACCACGGGAGGACTCCACAGATACGCAGTATTTT,CASSPREDSTDTQYF
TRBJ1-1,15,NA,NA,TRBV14,TGTGCCAGCAGCCCGCTTTTGGGGGTGAACACTGAAGCTTTCTTT,CASSPLLGVNTEAFF
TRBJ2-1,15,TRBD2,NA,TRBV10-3,TGTGCCATCAGTGCTAGCGGGAGCTTCTACAATGAGCAGTTCTTC,CAISASGSFYNEQFF
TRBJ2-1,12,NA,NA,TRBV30,TGTGCCTGGAGTCACTCCTACAATGAGCAGTTCTTC,CAWSHSYNEQFF
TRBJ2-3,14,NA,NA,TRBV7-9,TGTGCCAGCAGCTACGGACAGATCACAGATACGCAGTATTTT,CASSYGQITDTQYF
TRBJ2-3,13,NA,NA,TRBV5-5,TGTGCCAGCAGCTTGAGGGAGCCAGATACGCAGTATTTT,CASSLREPDTQYF
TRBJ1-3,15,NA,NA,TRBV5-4,TGTGCCAGCAGCTCCCGACAGAACTCTGGAAACACCATATATTTT,CASSSRQNSGNTIYF
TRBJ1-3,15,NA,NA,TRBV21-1,TGTGCCAGCAGCAAAGGTCGGGCAGAGGGAAACACCATATATTTT,CASSKGRAEGNTIYF
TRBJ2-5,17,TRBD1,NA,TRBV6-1,TGTGCCAGCAGTGCGTCGACAGGGGCCTTCTCAACGGAGACCCAGTACTTC,CASSASTGAFSTETQYF
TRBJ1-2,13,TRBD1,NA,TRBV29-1,TGCAGCGCCGGGGGACAGGGGGCTCAAGGCTACACCTTC,CSAGGQGAQGYTF
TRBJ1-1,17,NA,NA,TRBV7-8,TGTGCCAGCAGCTCCAACCCTGGGCTGGGAGGGAACACTGAAGCTTTCTTT,CASSSNPGLGGNTEAFF
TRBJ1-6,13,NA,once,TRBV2,TGTGCCAGCAGTGCCGGGCGAAATTCACCCCTCCACTTT,CASSAGRNSPLHF
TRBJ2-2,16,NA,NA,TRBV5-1,TGCGCCAGCAGTCCCCTTACAGGGCTGCACACCGGGGAGCTGTTTTTT,CASSPLTGLHTGELFF
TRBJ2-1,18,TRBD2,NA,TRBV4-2,TGTGCCAGCAGCCAAGGTCTAGCGGGGGGGCCCGAATACAATGAGCAGTTCTTC,CASSQGLAGGPEYNEQFF
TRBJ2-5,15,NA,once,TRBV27,TGTGCCAGCAGTCAGGGGAACAGGCCAGAGGAGACCCAGTACTTC,CASSQGNRPEETQYF
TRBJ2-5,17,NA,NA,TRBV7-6,TGTGCCAGCACCCCCCGAATCGGGACAAGTATCCAAGAGACCCAGTACTTC,CASTPRIGTSIQETQYF
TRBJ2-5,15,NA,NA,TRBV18,TGTGCCAGCTCACCACCTTCCACTGGGGGAGAGACCCAGTACTTC,CASSPPSTGGETQYF
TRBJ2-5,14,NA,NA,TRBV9,TGTGCCAGCAGCGTAGGAACCCCCGGGGAGACCCAGTACTTC,CASSVGTPGETQYF
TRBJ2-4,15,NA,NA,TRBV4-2,TGTGCCAGCAGCCAAGAGTCCCCACTCCGTGGCATTCAGTACTTC,CASSQESPLRGIQYF
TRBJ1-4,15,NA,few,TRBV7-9,TGTGCCAGCAGCTTAGTACGGGGAACTAATGAAAAACTGTTTTTT,CASSLVRGTNEKLFF
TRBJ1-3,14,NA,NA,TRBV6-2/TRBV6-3,TGTGCCAGCAACCCGGCCGTCTTTGGAAACACCATATATTTT,CASNPAVFGNTIYF
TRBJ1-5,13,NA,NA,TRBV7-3,TGTGCCAGCAGCTTAACGCATCAGCAGCCCCAGCATTTT,CASSLTHQQPQHF
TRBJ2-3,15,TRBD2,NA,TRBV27,TGTGCCAGCAGTTGGACTAGCGGGAGACTAGATACGCAGTATTTT,CASSWTSGRLDTQYF
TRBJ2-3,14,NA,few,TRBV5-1,TGCGCCAGCAGCCCCGGGGCTAGCACAGATACGCAGTATTTT,CASSPGASTDTQYF
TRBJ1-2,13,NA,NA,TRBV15,TGTGCCACCAGCACGTCAGGGATCCATGGCTACACCTTC,CATSTSGIHGYTF
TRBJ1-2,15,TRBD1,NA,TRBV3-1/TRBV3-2,TGTGCCAGCAGCCCATTACAGGGGGCCGGCTATGGCTACACCTTC,CASSPLQGAGYGYTF